What follows is one TCR beta chain and its context. The CDR3 runs 16 residues. Germline CDR1 and CDR2: SGHTA and FQGNSA. Germline trimming cut 5 bases from V and 5 bases from J; bases unmatched to any gene: 14. This entry is derived from a study of blood T cell repertoires in COVID-19. Study overall: The United States, Italy and Spain supplied acute and convalescent COVID-19 samples. Nucleic acid was either cDNA or gDNA, and it came from T cells, B-cell-depleted T cells, or PBMCs.

Original data processing: Amplification of reference gene primers provided the estimated nucleated cell counts. Assay: immunoSEQ multiplex PCR; the TCRdb copy retains only in-frame clones and omits some. V, J and clone size reflect that table, while D and trimming were determined from the DNA. Of roughly 140,000 clones listed, approximately 90% are singletons. This receptor was identified in a human donor in a cohort sampled during active COVID-19. The sample consisted of peripheral blood. The chain carries TRBV7-2 and TRBJ2-5, with 7 nucleotides matching TRBD2. CDR3 region: CASSQRLAGLLETQYF. The CDR3 bases are TGTGCCAGCAGCCAAAGACTAGCTGGGTTATTGGAGACCCAGTACTTC. Full variable domain (missing parts from reference TRBV7-2 and TRBJ2-5): GAGVSQSPSNKVTEKGKDVELRCDPISGHTALYWYRQSLGQGLEFLIYFQGNSAPDKSGLPSDRFSAERTGGSVSTLTIQRTQQEDSAVYLCASSQRLAGLLETQYFGPGTRLLVL.